This T cell receptor (beta chain) emerged from a study of cytomegalovirus exposure and HLA in healthy donors. The CDR3 runs 17 residues. The germline V and J ends were trimmed by 1 base and 0 bases, with 15 bases remaining between them. In germline, CDR1 is SEHNR, CDR2 FQNEAQ (reference sequence). This PCR relied on a set of 60 Vbeta primers and 13 Jbeta primers. This table comes from immunoSEQ multiplex PCR, and its TCRdb copy is limited to in-frame clones, with some not included. The table shows almost 200,000 clones, with roughly three quarters occurring only once. The clonotype originates from a male donor in good health and CMV-seropositive. The V and J genes are TRBV7-9 and TRBJ2-5; no clear D gene. The source material was PBMCs. The DNA for the CDR3 is TGTGCCAGCAGCTTAGGAGCTCAGGTTCCGTACCAAGAGACCCAGTACTTC. This gives the protein CASSLGAQVPYQETQYF.